This TCR beta chain was identified in a study of cytomegalovirus exposure and HLA in healthy donors. The wider study: Early release data held around 80 million unique TCRs from HLA-typed donors. Findings and caveats of the study: More clonal expansion characterized HLA-associated TCR beta chains than equally common others in a later analysis.

Amplification used 60 Vbeta primers and 13 Jbeta primers. Libraries were prepared by immunoSEQ multiplex PCR; TCRdb keeps only in-frame clonotypes and omits some of them. The repertoire includes approximately 100,000 clones, around 76% of them detected once, and under 5% sits in the top ten. The CDR3 is 15 amino acids. The V and J ends lost 2 bases and 1 base, in that order; junction bases with no gene match: 1. Germline V gene lookup returns CDR1 MNHNY and CDR2 SVGAGI (reference sequence). Notes on this clone: Its antigen is undetermined.

The donors were healthy bone marrow donors. Sequencing was done on a sample of PBMCs. The chain carries TRBV6-6 and TRBJ1-1, with TRBD1 matching over 10 bases. This TCR was sampled from a woman aged 45-60 years in good health and CMV-seropositive. The CDR3 DNA follows: TGTGCCAGCAGTTACGGGGACAGGGGGAACACTGAAGCTTTCTTT. Its protein product is CASSYGDRGNTEAFF.